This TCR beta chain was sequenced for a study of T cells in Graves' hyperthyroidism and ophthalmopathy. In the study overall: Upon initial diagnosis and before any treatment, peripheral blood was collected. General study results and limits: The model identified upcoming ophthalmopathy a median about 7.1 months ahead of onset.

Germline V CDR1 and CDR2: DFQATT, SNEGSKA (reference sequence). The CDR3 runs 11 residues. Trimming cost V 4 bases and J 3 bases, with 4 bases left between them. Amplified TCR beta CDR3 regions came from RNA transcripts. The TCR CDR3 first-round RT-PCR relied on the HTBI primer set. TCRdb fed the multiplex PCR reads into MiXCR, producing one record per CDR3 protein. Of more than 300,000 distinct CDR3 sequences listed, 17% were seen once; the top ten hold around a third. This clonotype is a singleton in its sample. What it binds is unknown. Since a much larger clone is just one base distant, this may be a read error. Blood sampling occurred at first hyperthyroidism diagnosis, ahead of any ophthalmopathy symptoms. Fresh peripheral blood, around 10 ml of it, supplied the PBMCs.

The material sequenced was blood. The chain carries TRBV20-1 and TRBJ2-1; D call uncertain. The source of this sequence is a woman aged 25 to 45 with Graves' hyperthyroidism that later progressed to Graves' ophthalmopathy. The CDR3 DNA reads TGCAGTGCTACGGGCTACAATGAGCAGTTCTTC. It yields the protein CSATGYNEQFF.